Below are 3 T cell receptor beta chains sequenced from a single sample in a study of cytotoxic CD8 clonotypes in ibrutinib-treated CLL. Generated by immunoSEQ multiplex PCR, the TCRdb table keeps only in-frame clones and is missing some. The table includes tens of thousands of clones, around 84% detected once. Sequenced material: PBMCs, taken before ibrutinib treatment. The origin of the receptors is a human donor with chronic lymphocytic leukemia.

The V call is TRBV19, the J call TRBJ2-3; D is perhaps TRBD2 (5 bases). The CDR3 sequence is 12 residues long. Germline V CDR1 and CDR2: LNHDA, SQIVND (reference sequence). Trimming removed 5 bases from V and 7 bases from J, with 10 bases in between. The CDR3 sequence is CASSPNGNTQYF. The DNA of the CDR3 is TGTGCCAGTAGTCCTAACGGGAATACGCAGTATTTT.

This clone was seen only once. The chain has TRBV28 and TRBJ1-1; the D is unclear. V was cut by 7 bases and J by 1 base, with 13 bases left in between. Looked up from germline, CDR1 is MDHEN and CDR2 is SYDVKM. The CDR3 sequence is 14 residues long. CDR3 amino acids: CASIKYEWNTEAFF. CDR3 in DNA: TGTGCCAGCATCAAATACGAGTGGAACACTGAAGCTTTCTTT. Together with reference TRBV28 and TRBJ1-1, the CDR3 gives the full variable domain: DVKVTQSSRYLVKRTGEKVFLECVQDMDHENMFWYRQDPGLGLRLIYFSYDVKMKEKGDIPEGYSVSREKKERFSLILESASTNQTSMYLCASIKYEWNTEAFFGQGTRLTVV.

A single count supports this clone. The chain combines TRBV19 with TRBJ1-2; no clear D gene. The V end lost 7 bases, the J end lost 0 bases, and 15 bases lay between the germline ends. The CDR3 is 15 amino acids. The germline V gene encodes CDR1 LNHDA and CDR2 SQIVND (reference sequence). The CDR3 DNA is TGTGCCAGTAAAAGGGCGGGCCAGACTAACTATGGCTACACCTTC. It encodes CASKRAGQTNYGYTF.